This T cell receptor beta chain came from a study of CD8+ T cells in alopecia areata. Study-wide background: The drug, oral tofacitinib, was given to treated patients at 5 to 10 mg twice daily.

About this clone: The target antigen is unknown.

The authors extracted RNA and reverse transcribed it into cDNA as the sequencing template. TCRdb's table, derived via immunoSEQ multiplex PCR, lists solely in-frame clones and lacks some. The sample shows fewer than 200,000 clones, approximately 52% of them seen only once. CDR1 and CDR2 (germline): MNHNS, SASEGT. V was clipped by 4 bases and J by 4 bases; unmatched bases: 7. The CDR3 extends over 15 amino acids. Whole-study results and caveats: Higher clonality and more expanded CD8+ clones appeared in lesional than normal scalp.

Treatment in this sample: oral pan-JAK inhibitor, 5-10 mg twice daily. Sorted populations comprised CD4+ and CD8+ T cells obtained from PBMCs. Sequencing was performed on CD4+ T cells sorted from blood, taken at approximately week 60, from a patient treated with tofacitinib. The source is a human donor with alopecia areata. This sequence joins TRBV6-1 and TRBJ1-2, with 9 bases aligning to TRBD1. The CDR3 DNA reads TGTGCCAGCAGTGTGAGGGACAGGGCTGGCTATGGCTACACCTTC. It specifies CASSVRDRAGYGYTF.